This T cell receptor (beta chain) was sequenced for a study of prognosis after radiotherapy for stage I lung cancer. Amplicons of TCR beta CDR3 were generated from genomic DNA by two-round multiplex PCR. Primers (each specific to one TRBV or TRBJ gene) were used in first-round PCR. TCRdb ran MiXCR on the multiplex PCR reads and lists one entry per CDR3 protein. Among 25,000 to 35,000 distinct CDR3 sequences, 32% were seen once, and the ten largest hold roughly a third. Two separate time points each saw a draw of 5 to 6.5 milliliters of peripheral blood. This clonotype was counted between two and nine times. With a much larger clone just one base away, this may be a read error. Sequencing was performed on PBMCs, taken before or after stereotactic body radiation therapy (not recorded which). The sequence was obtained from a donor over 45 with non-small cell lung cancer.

CDR3 sequence: CAIKREMGDTQYF. In nucleotides, the CDR3 is TGTGCCATTAAGCGGGAGATGGGAGATACGCAGTATTTT. This chain uses TRBV7-3 with TRBJ2-3, with TRBD2 matching 8 bases. The CDR3 loop spans 13 amino acids. Germline V lookup: CDR1 SGHTA, CDR2 FQGTGA. V trimming: 10 bases; J trimming: 5 bases; junction bases outside the gene matches: 8.